This passage covers 2 T cell receptor beta chains from one sample sequenced in a study of control samples from healthy donors and cancer patients. TCRdb keeps only in-frame clones here, not all; method: immunoSEQ multiplex PCR. The sample has more than 20,000 clones, about 83% seen once; the top ten hold 27%. The sequenced material came from PBMCs. The origin of the receptors is a man between 60 and 70 years old with head and neck cancer.

V and J are TRBV27 and TRBJ2-1, with D possibly matching TRBD1 (6 bases). The germline gives CDR1 MNHEY, CDR2 SMNVEV (reference sequence). The CDR3 has 13 residues. With 6 bases removed from V and 1 base from J, the gap between germline ends came to 7 bases. The CDR3 loop is CASSDRSYNEQFF. CDR3 nucleotides: TGTGCCAGCAGCGACAGGTCCTACAATGAGCAGTTCTTC.

This chain uses TRBV28 with TRBJ1-6; 10 nucleotides agree with TRBD1. The length of the CDR3 is 14 residues. V was pared by 6 bases and J by 7 bases, with 3 bases of the junction left unmatched. From germline, CDR1 is MDHEN and CDR2 SYDVKM. The CDR3 spells CASRSTGGNSPLHF. CDR3 DNA: TGTGCCAGCAGATCGACAGGGGGCAATTCACCCCTCCACTTT.